A selection of T cell receptor beta chains follows, all from one sample in a study of blood T cell repertoires in COVID-19. TCRdb's copy holds only in-frame clones and misses some; the assay was immunoSEQ multiplex PCR. The table lists a few hundred thousand clones, roughly 87% of them singletons. The specimen was PBMCs or T cells enriched from blood (not recorded which). These receptors originate from a man aged 18 to 29 who had recovered from COVID-19. CDR3s include the opening cysteine and the closing phenylalanine or tryptophan. A D gene is named only where the DNA matches it firmly. A clone size is listed for some rows: how often the clone was seen (once, few, many), or a class if it is expanded.

J gene | D gene | clone size | V gene | CDR3 protein | CDR3 DNA
TRBJ1-1 | NA | once | TRBV7-2 | CASSLVGLMATEAFF | TGTGCCAGCAGCTTAGTCGGGTTAATGGCGACTGAAGCTTTCTTT
TRBJ1-2 | NA | NA | TRBV2 | CASSQGQGNGYTF | TGTGCCAGCAGCCAAGGGCAGGGTAATGGCTACACCTTC
TRBJ2-7 | NA | NA | TRBV6-1 | CASSDRYNEQYF | TGTGCCAGCAGTGACAGATACAACGAGCAGTACTTC
TRBJ1-3 | NA | NA | TRBV18 | CASSPLTGRLYGNTIYF | TGTGCCAGCTCACCACTTACAGGGCGGCTCTATGGAAACACCATATATTTT
TRBJ2-3 | TRBD2 | NA | TRBV19 | CASSMGLAADTQYF | TGTGCCAGTAGTATGGGGCTAGCGGCAGATACGCAGTATTTT
TRBJ2-7 | NA | NA | TRBV6-5 | CASRQESYEQYF | TGTGCCAGCAGACAGGAATCCTACGAGCAGTACTTC
TRBJ1-4 | NA | NA | TRBV2 | CASSGYRGNEKLFF | TGTGCCAGCAGTGGTTATAGGGGAAATGAAAAACTGTTTTTT
TRBJ1-4 | TRBD1 | once | TRBV15 | CATSSGQGSIEKLFF | TGTGCCACCAGCAGCGGACAGGGGAGTATTGAAAAACTGTTTTTT
TRBJ2-7 | TRBD2 | NA | TRBV7-6 | CASSLRAGLAGVEQYF | TGTGCCAGCAGCTTAAGGGCGGGACTAGCGGGAGTCGAGCAGTACTTC
TRBJ1-4 | NA | NA | TRBV9 | CASSVGSGQRFEKLFF | TGTGCCAGCAGCGTCGGCTCTGGACAGCGGTTCGAAAAACTGTTTTTT
TRBJ1-2 | TRBD1 | NA | TRBV3-1/TRBV3-2 | CASSQDQGGRSYTF | TGTGCCAGCAGCCAAGATCAAGGGGGCCGTAGCTACACCTTC
TRBJ2-1 | TRBD2 | few | TRBV18 | CASSFSREGWNEQFF | TGTGCCAGCTCCTTCTCGCGGGAGGGGTGGAATGAGCAGTTCTTC
TRBJ1-6 | TRBD1 | NA | TRBV7-9 | CASSLLQGSYNSPLHF | TGTGCCAGCAGCTTACTACAGGGGTCCTATAATTCACCCCTCCACTTT
TRBJ2-1 | NA | once | TRBV21-1 | CASSLVSGLAGCPSYNEQFF | TGTGCCAGCAGCCTAGTATCGGGACTAGCGGGTTGCCCCTCCTACAATGAGCAGTTCTTC
TRBJ2-1 | TRBD2 | NA | TRBV19 | CASRTSGGSREQFF | TGTGCCAGTAGAACTAGCGGGGGGAGCCGTGAGCAGTTCTTC
TRBJ2-6 | TRBD2 | NA | TRBV6-4 | CASSGGSGSSGANVLTF | TGTGCCAGCAGTGGGGGTAGCGGGAGCTCTGGGGCCAACGTCCTGACTTTC
TRBJ1-5 | NA | NA | TRBV24-1 | CATSDGGNQPQHF | TGTGCCACCAGTGATGGAGGGAATCAGCCCCAGCATTTT
TRBJ2-5 | TRBD1 | NA | TRBV7-8 | CASRDRGKGTQYF | TGTGCCAGCAGGGACAGGGGAAAAGGGACCCAGTACTTC
TRBJ2-7 | NA | NA | TRBV11-2 | CASSAYRASSYEQYF | TGTGCCAGCAGCGCCTACAGGGCGAGCTCCTACGAGCAGTACTTC
TRBJ1-6 | NA | NA | TRBV5-6 | CASSSGLVRGNSPLHF | TGTGCCAGCAGCTCGGGCCTGGTTCGGGGTAATTCACCCCTCCACTTT
TRBJ2-2 | TRBD1 | NA | TRBV5-1 | CASSFSFTGDVVDTGELFF | TGCGCCAGCAGCTTTAGTTTCACAGGGGATGTTGTAGACACCGGGGAGCTGTTTTTT
TRBJ1-2 | NA | NA | TRBV30 | CAWQSSPYGYTF | TGTGCCTGGCAGTCATCCCCCTATGGCTACACCTTC
TRBJ2-1 | TRBD2 | NA | TRBV6-5 | CASSSGGEQFF | TGTGCCAGCAGTTCGGGGGGTGAGCAGTTCTTC
TRBJ2-5 | NA | once | TRBV14 | CASSQLQGRQETQYF | TGTGCCAGCAGCCAACTCCAGGGCCGTCAAGAGACCCAGTACTTC
TRBJ2-7 | NA | NA | TRBV7-3 | CASSLVRGSYEQYF | TGTGCCAGCAGCTTGGTCCGCGGTTCCTACGAGCAGTACTTC
TRBJ2-2 | TRBD1 | NA | TRBV5-1 | CASSSTGTGPGELFF | TGCGCCAGCAGCTCCACCGGGACAGGGCCCGGGGAGCTGTTTTTT
TRBJ2-7 | TRBD2 | NA | TRBV27 | CASRVLAGEYEQYF | TGTGCCAGCAGGGTACTAGCGGGAGAATACGAGCAGTACTTC
TRBJ2-7 | TRBD1 | NA | TRBV9 | CASSVAGTGAYEQYF | TGTGCCAGCAGCGTAGCTGGGACAGGGGCCTACGAGCAGTACTTC
TRBJ1-5 | TRBD1 | NA | TRBV5-8 | CASSLDLEGGGYQPQHF | TGTGCCAGCAGCTTGGATTTAGAAGGGGGCGGTTATCAGCCCCAGCATTTT
TRBJ2-1 | NA | NA | TRBV27 | CASSEHYNEQFF | TGTGCCAGCAGCGAGCACTACAATGAGCAGTTCTTC
TRBJ1-3 | TRBD1 | NA | TRBV12-3/TRBV12-4 | CASSTWTGSTIYF | TGTGCCAGCAGTACCTGGACAGGGAGCACCATATATTTT
TRBJ1-2 | NA | NA | TRBV5-1 | CASSLVGELGSGYTF | TGCGCCAGCAGCTTGGTAGGAGAACTAGGATCCGGCTACACCTTC
TRBJ1-4 | NA | NA | TRBV23-1 | CASSQSRTGSSNEKLFF | TGCGCCAGCAGTCAATCGCGTACGGGGTCCAGTAATGAAAAACTGTTTTTT
TRBJ1-5 | TRBD1 | NA | TRBV6-5 | CASSSETGANQPQHF | TGTGCCAGCAGTTCCGAGACAGGGGCCAATCAGCCCCAGCATTTT
TRBJ1-2 | NA | NA | TRBV24-1 | CATSDPQGGYTF | TGTGCCACCAGTGATCCGCAGGGTGGCTACACCTTC
TRBJ2-5 | TRBD2 | NA | TRBV7-9 | CASSLVGLAGPETQYF | TGTGCCAGCAGCTTGGTGGGACTAGCGGGGCCAGAGACCCAGTACTTC
TRBJ2-1 | TRBD2 | once | TRBV30 | CAWSVKRDSYNEQFF | TGTGCCTGGAGTGTAAAGCGGGACTCTTACAATGAGCAGTTCTTC
TRBJ1-4 | NA | NA | TRBV2 | CASIGDATNEKLFF | TGTGCCAGCATAGGGGATGCAACTAATGAAAAACTGTTTTTT
TRBJ2-7 | TRBD2 | NA | TRBV6-5 | CASRTSGGAYEQYF | TGTGCCAGCAGGACTAGCGGGGGCGCCTACGAGCAGTACTTC
TRBJ2-1 | NA | NA | TRBV28 | CASRHGELSYNEQFF | TGTGCCAGCAGGCACGGGGAGCTCTCCTACAATGAGCAGTTCTTC
TRBJ1-2 | TRBD1 | NA | TRBV3-1/TRBV3-2 | CASRQGQGHGYTF | TGTGCCAGCAGGCAGGGACAGGGTCATGGCTACACCTTC
TRBJ1-1 | TRBD1 | once | TRBV6-5 | CANRDRQYTEAFF | TGTGCCAACCGGGACAGGCAATACACTGAAGCTTTCTTT
TRBJ2-1 | NA | NA | TRBV7-9 | CASSLVGTPRAEFF | TGTGCCAGCAGCTTAGTAGGGACTCCCCGGGCAGAGTTCTTC
TRBJ2-5 | TRBD2 | NA | TRBV5-1 | CASSLDVTSEQETQYF | TGCGCCAGCAGCTTGGACGTAACTAGCGAGCAAGAGACCCAGTACTTC
TRBJ2-5 | NA | NA | TRBV9 | CASSVSGRQETQYF | TGTGCCAGCAGCGTGTCAGGGCGGCAAGAGACCCAGTACTTC
TRBJ2-7 | TRBD1 | NA | TRBV6-1 | CASSARDRGHSVYEQYF | TGTGCCAGCAGTGCAAGGGACAGGGGGCACTCTGTCTACGAGCAGTACTTC
TRBJ1-1 | TRBD1 | NA | TRBV9 | CASSRGGQGNTEAFF | TGTGCCAGCAGCAGGGGGGGACAGGGGAACACTGAAGCTTTCTTT
TRBJ2-7 | TRBD1 | NA | TRBV29-1 | CSVQPGTGLDEQYF | TGCAGCGTTCAACCCGGGACAGGGCTCGACGAGCAGTACTTC
TRBJ2-5 | NA | few | TRBV10-3 | CAITPDTTGETQYF | TGTGCCATCACCCCGGACACTACGGGAGAGACCCAGTACTTC
TRBJ2-6 | NA | NA | TRBV5-4 | CASDYLGHKEAGANVLTF | TGTGCCAGCGATTACCTGGGACACAAAGAGGCAGGGGCCAACGTCCTGACTTTC
TRBJ1-1 | NA | NA | TRBV20-1 | CSASQGTPEAFF | TGCAGTGCTAGTCAGGGTACGCCTGAAGCTTTCTTT
TRBJ1-2 | NA | NA | TRBV7-9 | CASSTRALHGYTF | TGTGCCAGCAGCACCAGGGCGCTCCATGGCTACACCTTC
TRBJ2-1 | TRBD2 | NA | TRBV10-2 | CASSERSGLAGKYNEQFF | TGCGCCAGCAGTGAGAGGAGCGGACTAGCGGGGAAGTACAATGAGCAGTTCTTC
TRBJ2-4 | NA | NA | TRBV13 | CASSLQDRLSPVAKNIQYF | TGTGCCAGCAGCTTACAGGACAGACTTAGTCCCGTAGCCAAAAACATTCAGTACTTC
TRBJ1-1 | NA | NA | TRBV19 | CASSWRVNTEAFF | TGTGCCAGTAGTTGGAGAGTCAACACTGAAGCTTTCTTT